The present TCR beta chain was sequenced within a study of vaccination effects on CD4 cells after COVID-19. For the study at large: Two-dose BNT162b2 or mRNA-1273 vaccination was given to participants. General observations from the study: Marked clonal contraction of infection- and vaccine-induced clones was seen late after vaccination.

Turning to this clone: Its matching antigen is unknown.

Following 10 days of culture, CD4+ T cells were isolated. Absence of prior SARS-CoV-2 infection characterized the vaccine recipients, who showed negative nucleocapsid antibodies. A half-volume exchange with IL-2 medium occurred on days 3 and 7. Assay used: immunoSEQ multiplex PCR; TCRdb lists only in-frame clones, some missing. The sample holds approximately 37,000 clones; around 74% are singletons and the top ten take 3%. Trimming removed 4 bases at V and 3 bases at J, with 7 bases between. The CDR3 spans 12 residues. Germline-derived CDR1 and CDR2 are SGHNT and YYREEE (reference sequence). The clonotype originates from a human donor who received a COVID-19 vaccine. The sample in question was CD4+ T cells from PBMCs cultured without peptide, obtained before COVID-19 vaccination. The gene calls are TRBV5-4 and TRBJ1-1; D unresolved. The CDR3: CASSRRDTEAFF. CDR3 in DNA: TGTGCCAGCAGCCGACGGGACACTGAAGCTTTCTTT.